One and the same sample provided the 13 T cell receptor beta chains below, sequenced in a study of tumor-infiltrating lymphocytes in primary liver carcinoma. The template, approximately 500 ng total RNA, yielded TCR beta cDNA made with a constant-region primer. Libraries of TCR beta came from three nested multiplex PCR rounds with slightly modified ARM-PCR. TRBV1-TRBV30 forward primers paired with a C-beta reverse primer were used in the first two PCR rounds, which ran approximately 11 cycles each. One entry per CDR3 protein results from TCRdb running MiXCR on the multiplex PCR reads. Counted here are 25,000 or so distinct CDR3 sequences, about 74% occurring once; the ten biggest clones make up 25% to 35%. Investigators took RNA and DNA out together from 20-30 mg of unsorted bulk tissue. Source material: liver tumor tissue from sampling region 5. Subset noted: tumor region T5, tumor centre. These receptors all stem from a woman in her twenties or thirties with primary liver carcinoma and hepatitis B virus infection.

This clonotype came up a few times. Given a much more abundant clone one base away, this may be a read error. This chain connects TRBV2 to TRBJ2-1; D ambiguous. This CDR3 is built from 14 residues. The germline V gene has CDR1 SNHLY and CDR2 FYNNEI. CDR3 coding DNA: TGTGCCAGCAAACAAGACTCAAATTACAATGGGCAGTCCTTC. Translating it yields CASKQDSNYNGQSF.

In regard to this clonotype: A junction boundary mismatches the germline segment, possibly from a read error. The rearrangement joins TRBV11-3 to TRBJ2-1; 15 bases are a match to TRBD2. There are 15 residues in the CDR3. Germline-derived CDR1 and CDR2 are SGHNT and YENEEA. CDR3 sequence (DNA): TGTGTCAGCAGCGGACTAGCGGGGGGGGGGTATCAGCAGTTCTTC. As protein: CVSSGLAGGGYQQFF.

This clonotype was picked up many times. V usage is TRBV10-3 and J usage is TRBJ2-1, with D perhaps matching TRBD2 (6 bases). This CDR3 has 16 amino acids. Germline V gene lookup returns CDR1 ENHRY and CDR2 SYGVKD. Deletions cut 0 bases from V and 1 base from J, with 10 bases between. DNA of the CDR3: TGTGCCATCAGTGAGTCGATGGCGGGGTCCTACAATGAGCAGTTCTTC. Translation gives CAISESMAGSYNEQFF.

Notes on this clonotype: Compared with germline, one end of the junction differs, possibly owing to a read error. The chain recombines TRBV6-1 with TRBJ2-2, with D perhaps matching TRBD2 (5 bases). Germline V gives CDR1 MNHNS, CDR2 SASEGT. The CDR3 runs to 16 residues. The CDR3 spells CGSSERGGANTWELFF. For the CDR3, the DNA is TGTGGCAGCAGTGAACGTGGAGGAGCGAACACCTGGGAGCTGTTCTTT.

The table lists this clonotype with a count of one. This chain uses TRBV11-2 with TRBJ1-4; D call uncertain. There are 12 residues in the CDR3. The germline V and J ends were trimmed by 8 bases and 10 bases, with 14 bases remaining between them. CDR1 and CDR2 from the germline V gene are SGHAT and FQNNGV. The DNA of the CDR3 is TGTGCCAGCTGCCCCCGGTGGGGAAAACTGTTTTTT. This encodes CASCPRWGKLFF.

The gene calls are TRBV11-2 and TRBJ2-3; perhaps TRBD2 as D (5 bases). The CDR3 is made up of 16 amino acids. The germline V gene has CDR1 SGHAT and CDR2 FQNNGV. The V end lost 5 bases, the J end lost 0 bases, and 15 bases lay between the germline ends. This chain's CDR3 is CASSPRETPSTDTQYF. Written as DNA, the CDR3 is TGTGCCAGCAGCCCGAGGGAGACGCCGAGCACAGATACGCAGTATTTT.

The chain employs TRBV19 and TRBJ2-7, with D unresolved. Between the trimmed V and J ends, which lost 6 bases and 10 bases, there was a span of 19 bases. The CDR3 spans 13 residues. Germline CDR1 is LNHDA and CDR2 is SQIVND (reference sequence). The CDR3 bases are TGTGCCAGTAGCCCACAAGTCTCCTACAAACAGTACTTC. Protein sequence: CASSPQVSYKQYF.

This rearrangement joins TRBV12-3 or TRBV12-4 to TRBJ2-7; 10 bases line up with TRBD2. The ends lost 5 bases at V and 2 bases at J; junction bases unmatched: 3. This CDR3 comprises 14 residues. CDR3 nucleotides: TGTGCCAGCAGTACAGCGGGAGGGCCCTACGAGCAGTACTTC. Protein sequence: CASSTAGGPYEQYF.

The chain links TRBV7-8 to TRBJ2-1; tentatively, D is TRBD2 (6 bases). Between the trimmed V and J ends, which lost 5 bases and 4 bases, there was a span of 18 bases. Germline V CDR1 and CDR2: SGHVS, FQNEAQ. There are 16 residues in the CDR3. CDR3 loop: CASSPPRCGGYNEQFF. In DNA, the CDR3 is TGTGCCAGCAGCCCCCCTCGGTGTGGAGGGTACAATGAGCAGTTCTTC.

In regard to this clonotype: This may come from a read error, since a much larger clone is one base off. This chain links TRBV16 with TRBJ2-3; no firm D call. Trimming cost V 5 bases and J 5 bases, with 5 bases left between them. Germline V gene lookup returns CDR1 KGHSY and CDR2 FQNENV. The CDR3 loop spans 11 amino acids. The DNA for the CDR3 is TGTGCCAGCAGCGCGAGAGATACGCAGTATTTT. The encoded protein is CASSARDTQYF.

This clonotype was seen at least ten times. The J gene is TRBJ2-7, the V gene TRBV28; D remains unclear. Per the germline V gene, CDR1 is MDHEN and CDR2 is SYDVKM. V shed 7 bases and J shed 7 bases, with 14 bases lying between them. This CDR3 comprises 12 residues. The CDR3 bases are TGTGCCAGCATCGACCGAATTAAGGAGCAGTACTTC. Residues: CASIDRIKEQYF.

The sample holds one count of this clonotype. The CDR3 does not close with the conserved phenylalanine or tryptophan, likely indicating a read error. The chain has TRBV12-3 or TRBV12-4 and TRBJ1-2; no clear D. The CDR3 loop spans 12 amino acids. CDR3 amino acids: CASSLQNYDYTY. DNA of the CDR3: TGTGCCAGTAGTTTACAGAATTATGACTACACCTAC.

In regard to this clonotype: The conserved phenylalanine or tryptophan normally closing the CDR3 is absent here, so this likely arose from a read error. The chain uses TRBV6-5 and TRBJ1-4; TRBD1 aligns across 7 bases. Germline CDR1 MNHEY, CDR2 SVGAGI. The CDR3 has 13 residues. CDR3 amino acids: CDSRDSRNEKLFL. In nucleotides, the CDR3 is TGTGACAGTAGGGACAGCCGGAATGAAAAACTGTTTTTG.